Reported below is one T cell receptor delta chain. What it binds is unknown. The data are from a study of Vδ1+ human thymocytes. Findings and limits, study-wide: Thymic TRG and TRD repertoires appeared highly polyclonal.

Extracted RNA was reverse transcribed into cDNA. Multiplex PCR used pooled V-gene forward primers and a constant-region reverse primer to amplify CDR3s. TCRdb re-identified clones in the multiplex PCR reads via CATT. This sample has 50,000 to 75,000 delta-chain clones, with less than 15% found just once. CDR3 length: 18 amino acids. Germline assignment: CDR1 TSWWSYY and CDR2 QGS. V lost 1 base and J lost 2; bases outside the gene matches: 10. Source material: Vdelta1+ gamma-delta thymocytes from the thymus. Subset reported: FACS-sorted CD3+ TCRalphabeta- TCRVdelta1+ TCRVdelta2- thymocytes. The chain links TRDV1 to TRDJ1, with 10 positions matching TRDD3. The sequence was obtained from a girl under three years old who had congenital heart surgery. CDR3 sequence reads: CALGERPHGGYHTDKLIF. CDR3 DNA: TGTGCTCTTGGGGAACGGCCTCATGGGGGATACCATACCGATAAACTCATCTTT.